The T cell receptor beta chain described here comes from a study of cytomegalovirus exposure and HLA in healthy donors. J gave up 10 bases and V 4 bases, and 5 bases lay outside the gene matches. Germline lookup yields CDR1 SGHRS and CDR2 YFSETQ. The CDR3 runs 12 residues. Primers included in the PCR were 60 Vbeta and 13 Jbeta primers. Assay used: immunoSEQ multiplex PCR; TCRdb lists only in-frame clones, some missing. The table has roughly 190,000 clones, about 83% seen once. Input material: PBMCs. J is TRBJ2-3 and V is TRBV5-1; 8 bases match TRBD1. The source of this sequence is a man aged 40-55 years in good health and CMV-seropositive. The CDR3 sequence: CASSDRTGSQYF. CDR3 in DNA: TGCGCCAGCAGCGATAGGACAGGGTCGCAGTATTTT.